What follows are 16 T cell receptor beta chains derived from one specimen sequenced in a study of blood T cell repertoires in COVID-19. Clones were read by immunoSEQ multiplex PCR, and TCRdb kept only the in-frame ones, dropping some. The sample has 200,000 to 250,000 clones; around 80% are singletons. The specimen was peripheral blood. These receptors were obtained from a human donor in a cohort sampled during active COVID-19.

J is TRBJ1-6 and V is TRBV6-6; 9 nucleotides agree with TRBD1. V lost 8 bases, J lost 9 bases, and 2 bases stayed unmatched. Germline V lookup: CDR1 MNHNY, CDR2 SVGAGI (reference sequence). This CDR3 region has 12 residues. DNA of the CDR3: TGTGCCAGCGGGACAGGGTTTTCACCCCTCCACTTT. Its protein is CASGTGFSPLHF.

The chain employs TRBV11-2 and TRBJ1-2; the D is unclear. V lost 4 bases, J lost 8 bases, and 11 bases lay in between. This CDR3 has 12 residues. In germline, CDR1 is SGHAT, CDR2 FQNNGV. The DNA of the CDR3 is TGTGCCAGCAGCTCAACGACACGCGGCTACACCTTC. It translates to CASSSTTRGYTF.

The chain recombines TRBV15 with TRBJ2-3, with 7 positions matching TRBD2. Trimming removed 0 bases from V and 9 bases from J; junction bases left unmatched: 0. This CDR3 is built from 12 residues. Germline V gene data show CDR1 as LNHNV and CDR2 as YYDKDF (reference sequence). The CDR3 nucleotides read TGTGCCACCAGCAGAGAGCGGGAGACGCAGTATTTT. Translated, it gives CATSRERETQYF.

The chain is built from TRBV5-6 and TRBJ1-2, with D unclear. The length of the CDR3 is 15 residues. Trimming pared 6 bases from V and 4 bases from J, leaving 19 bases between. CDR1 is SGHDT, CDR2 YYEEEE, per germline. The CDR3 region has the DNA TGTGCCAGCATCCGACTTGAGGGATACAGCTATGGCTACACCTTC. Translating gives CASIRLEGYSYGYTF. Full variable domain (remainder filled in from reference TRBV5-6 and TRBJ1-2): DAGVTQSPTHLIKTRGQQVTLRCSPKSGHDTVSWYQQALGQGPQFIFQYYEEEERQRGNFPDRFSGHQFPNYSSELNVNALLLGDSALYLCASIRLEGYSYGYTFGSGTRLTVV.

This chain connects TRBV5-1 to TRBJ2-3, with TRBD1 matching 7 bases. Germline lookup yields CDR1 SGHRS and CDR2 YFSETQ. The V segment lost 5 bases and the J segment 5 bases; nucleotides outside the gene matches: 8. This CDR3 comprises 14 residues. The CDR3 region is CASRQSHRGDTQYF. Here the CDR3 DNA reads TGCGCCAGCAGACAATCCCACAGGGGAGATACGCAGTATTTT.

The chain employs TRBV6-5 and TRBJ2-7; 12 bases line up with TRBD1. From germline, CDR1 is MNHEY and CDR2 SVGAGI. V shed 6 bases, J shed 5 bases, and the junction held 5 bases outside the gene matches. CDR3 length: 14 residues. CDR3 protein: CASRTGQGANEQYF. The CDR3 region has the DNA TGTGCCAGCAGGACGGGACAGGGGGCCAACGAGCAGTACTTC.

This rearrangement joins TRBV3-1 (or the pseudogene TRBV3-2) to TRBJ2-5; TRBD2 matches 8 bases. The trim removed 8 bases at V and 5 bases at J, leaving 10 bases unmatched. From germline, CDR1 is LGHDT and CDR2 YNNKEL (reference sequence). The CDR3 runs 14 residues. The CDR3 DNA is TGTGCCAGCTCCCTGACTAGCGAGTCGGAGACCCAGTACTTC. Its protein is CASSLTSESETQYF.

This chain joins TRBV7-9 and TRBJ2-7; 8 nucleotides agree with TRBD2. Trimming took 5 bases from V and 2 from J; bases not matched to a gene: 8. CDR1 is SEHNR, CDR2 FQNEAQ, per germline (reference sequence). This CDR3 contains 15 residues. CDR3 DNA sequence: TGTGCCAGCAGCACCGAGCGGGGGAGTGCCTACGAGCAGTACTTC. Translating gives CASSTERGSAYEQYF. The full variable domain, in which reference TRBV7-9 and TRBJ2-7 provide the parts outside the CDR3, is DTGVSQNPRHKITKRGQNVTFRCDPISEHNRLYWYRQTLGQGPEFLTYFQNEAQLEKSRLLSDRFSAERPKGSFSTLEIQRTEQGDSAMYLCASSTERGSAYEQYFGPGTRLTVT.

This clone was seen more than once but under ten times. The chain is built from TRBV27 and TRBJ2-3, with a tentative D call TRBD2 (5 bases). CDR3 size: 18 residues. V lost 4 bases to trimming and J lost 3 bases, with 23 bases between them. Germline loops: CDR1 MNHEY, CDR2 SMNVEV (reference sequence). For the CDR3, the DNA is TGTGCCAGCAGTTCCACTTCGGCGGTGACACTAGTTACAGATACGCAGTATTTT. As protein: CASSSTSAVTLVTDTQYF.

The rearrangement links TRBV27 to TRBJ2-1, with 8 bases that match TRBD1. Germline loops: CDR1 MNHEY, CDR2 SMNVEV (reference sequence). CDR3 length: 14 amino acids. V lost 8 bases, J lost 6 bases, and 9 bases stayed unmatched. The CDR3 loop is CASLKGQGLNEQFF. In DNA, the CDR3 is TGTGCCAGCCTAAAAGGACAGGGCCTCAATGAGCAGTTCTTC.

This clone was observed once. The gene calls are TRBV7-9 and TRBJ1-6; 10 nucleotides match TRBD1. Trimming cost V 0 bases and J 9 bases; bases outside gene matches: 5. This CDR3 has 16 amino acids. Per the germline V gene, CDR1 is SEHNR and CDR2 is FQNEAQ (reference sequence). CDR3 coding DNA: TGTGCCAGCAGCTTAGCGGTGGGGACAGGGGCTTCACCCCTCCACTTT. Protein product: CASSLAVGTGASPLHF.

CDR3 region: CSASRGFSEQYF. The CDR3 nucleotides read TGCAGTGCTAGTCGGGGATTCAGCGAGCAGTACTTC. The chain links TRBV20-1 to TRBJ2-7; maybe TRBD2 (5 bases). The CDR3 contains 12 residues. Germline V gene sequence: CDR1 DFQATT, CDR2 SNEGSKA (reference sequence). Between the trimmed V and J ends, which lost 3 bases and 6 bases, there was a span of 12 bases.

The genes are TRBV20-1 and TRBJ2-7, with 8 bases aligning to TRBD2. The V and J ends lost 3 bases and 3 bases, in that order; junction bases with no gene match: 10. Germline CDR1 reads DFQATT; CDR2 reads SNEGSKA (reference sequence). This CDR3 region has 15 residues. The CDR3 DNA follows: TGCAGTGCTAGTCACAGCGGGGGACTTGTCTACGAGCAGTACTTC. This encodes CSASHSGGLVYEQYF.

The rearrangement uses TRBV24-1 and TRBJ2-7; 10 bases line up with TRBD1. J was trimmed by 4 bases and V by 2 bases; bases with no gene match: 7. Germline lookup yields CDR1 KGHDR and CDR2 SFDVKD. This CDR3 has 16 residues. Here the CDR3 reads CATSDYSDRGYYEQYF. The CDR3 region has the DNA TGTGCCACCAGTGATTATTCGGACAGGGGGTATTACGAGCAGTACTTC.

The chain has TRBV18 and TRBJ2-1; possible D gene TRBD1, 6 bases. This CDR3 is 14 amino acids long. With 6 bases removed from V and 10 bases from J, the gap between germline ends came to 19 bases. CDR1 and CDR2 from the germline V gene are KGHSH and LQKENI. The CDR3 DNA sequence: TGTGCCAGCTCGTCGGGACACCCGAGGGACGAGCAGTTCTTC. It yields the protein CASSSGHPRDEQFF.

The V gene is TRBV10-2, the J gene TRBJ2-2; a weak D match, TRBD1 (6 bases). The CDR3 is 12 amino acids. Looked up from germline, CDR1 is WSHSY and CDR2 is SAAADI. Trimming took off 6 bases at V and 8 bases at J, with 10 bases between the two ends. CDR3 region: CASRGAKGELFF. The CDR3 bases are TGCGCCAGCAGGGGGGCCAAGGGGGAGCTGTTTTTT.